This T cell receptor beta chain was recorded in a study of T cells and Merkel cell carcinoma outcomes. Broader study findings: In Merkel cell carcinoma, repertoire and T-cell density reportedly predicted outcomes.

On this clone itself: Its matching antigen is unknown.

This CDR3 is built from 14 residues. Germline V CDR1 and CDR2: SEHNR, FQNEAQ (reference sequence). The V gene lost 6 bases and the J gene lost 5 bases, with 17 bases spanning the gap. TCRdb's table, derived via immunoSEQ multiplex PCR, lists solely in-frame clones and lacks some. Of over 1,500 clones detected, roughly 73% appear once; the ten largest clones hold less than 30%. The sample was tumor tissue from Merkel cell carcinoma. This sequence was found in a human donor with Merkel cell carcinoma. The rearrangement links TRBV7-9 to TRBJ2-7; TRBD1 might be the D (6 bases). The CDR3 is CASRPPGDSHEQYF. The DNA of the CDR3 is TGTGCCAGCAGACCCCCAGGGGATTCGCACGAGCAGTACTTC.